Shown below are 20 T cell receptor beta chains from a single sample sequenced in a study of CD8 T cells in ankylosing spondylitis. No cognate antigen is known for these TCRs. Study conclusions and caveats: Seemingly distinctive of ankylosing spondylitis blood was a TCR beta motif formed by eight highly homologous variants.

TCRdb reprocessed the 5' RACE reads with MiXCR, giving one entry per CDR3 protein. Of roughly 670,000 distinct CDR3 sequences listed, 15% to 20% are singletons. Specimen: blood, either unsorted or a sorted T cell fraction (not recorded which). The receptors here all came from a male donor with ankylosing spondylitis.

The V call is TRBV12-3 or TRBV12-4, the J call TRBJ2-7; D is possibly TRBD2 (6 bases). V was shortened by 6 bases and J by 4 bases, with 13 bases between the two germline ends. The CDR3 covers 13 residues. The CDR3 region is CASSSLASYEQYF. The CDR3 DNA reads as TGTGCCAGCAGCTCGCTAGCGTCTTACGAGCAGTACTTC.

V usage is TRBV5-1 and J usage is TRBJ1-5; D is undetermined. The CDR3 sequence is 15 residues long. In germline, CDR1 is SGHRS, CDR2 YFSETQ. Trimming took 1 base from V and 3 from J, leaving 11 bases between them. Here the CDR3 reads CASSLFGDANQPQHF. The CDR3 bases are TGCGCCAGCAGCTTGTTCGGGGATGCCAATCAGCCCCAGCATTTT.

The genes are TRBV5-1 and TRBJ2-2, with a tentative D call TRBD1 (5 bases). Trimming cost V 1 base and J 7 bases, with 5 bases left between them. Germline CDR1 is SGHRS and CDR2 is YFSETQ. CDR3 length: 12 amino acids. CDR3 loop: CASSLQGGELFF. DNA of the CDR3: TGCGCCAGCAGCTTGCAGGGCGGGGAGCTGTTTTTT.

Only a few counts were recorded for this clonotype. V is TRBV20-1 and J is TRBJ1-1; 8 bases line up with TRBD1. The germline gives CDR1 DFQATT, CDR2 SNEGSKA (reference sequence). The CDR3 has 13 amino acids. The J segment lost 6 bases and the V segment lost 7 bases, leaving 10 bases of the junction unmatched. The CDR3 is CSGNTGGRAEAFF. The CDR3 DNA reads TGCAGTGGAAATACAGGGGGTCGGGCTGAAGCTTTCTTT.

There are a few counts of this clonotype. This chain joins TRBV18 and TRBJ2-1; TRBD1 matches at 7 bases. Germline CDR1 and CDR2: KGHSH and LQKENI. This CDR3 has 13 amino acids. The ends lost 6 bases at V and 9 bases at J; junction bases unmatched: 8. CDR3 protein: CASSEQGKGEQFF. The DNA of the CDR3 is TGTGCCAGCTCGGAACAGGGGAAGGGTGAGCAGTTCTTC.

This clonotype was seen more than once but under ten times. The rearrangement uses TRBV27 and TRBJ2-7; 8 nucleotides line up with TRBD2. The CDR3 length is 15 residues. Germline CDR1 and CDR2: MNHEY and SMNVEV (reference sequence). V was pared by 5 bases and J by 0 bases, with 6 bases of the junction left unmatched. CDR3 nucleotides: TGTGCCAGCAGTACCCAGCGGGAGAGCTCCTACGAGCAGTACTTC. Translated: CASSTQRESSYEQYF.

This sequence joins TRBV12-3 or TRBV12-4 and TRBJ2-3, with 7 bases lining up with TRBD2. J was trimmed by 2 bases and V by 7 bases; bases with no gene match: 9. This CDR3 is built from 15 residues. The chain's CDR3 is CASNRLAEATDTQYF. Here the CDR3 DNA reads TGTGCCAGCAACCGTCTAGCGGAGGCCACAGATACGCAGTATTTT.

This sequence joins TRBV27 and TRBJ2-2; TRBD1 matches at 9 bases. CDR1 and CDR2 from the germline V gene are MNHEY and SMNVEV (reference sequence). The CDR3 covers 15 residues. The J segment lost 6 bases and the V segment lost 3 bases, leaving 5 bases of the junction unmatched. The CDR3 is CASSFGTGNAGELFF. For the CDR3, the DNA is TGTGCCAGCAGTTTCGGGACAGGGAATGCCGGGGAGCTGTTTTTT.

This clonotype was counted between two and nine times. The chain links TRBV30 to TRBJ1-1, with D uncertain. Looked up from germline, CDR1 is GTSNPN and CDR2 is SVGIG (reference sequence). The CDR3 runs to 13 residues. V lost 2 bases and J lost 1, with 8 bases in between. CDR3 sequence: CAWSLTRNTEAFF. As DNA, the CDR3 is TGTGCCTGGAGTCTCACAAGGAACACTGAAGCTTTCTTT.

This clonotype was counted only a few times. The rearrangement links TRBV6-2 or TRBV6-3 to TRBJ2-7, with 8 bases identical to TRBD2. This CDR3 spans 14 amino acids. Germline trimming cut 7 bases from V and 3 bases from J; bases unmatched to any gene: 8. Germline V gives CDR1 MNHEY, CDR2 SVGEGT. The CDR3 region has the DNA TGTGCCAGCACCGTTCTAGCGGGTAACTACGAGCAGTACTTC. This codes for CASTVLAGNYEQYF.

V and J are TRBV18 and TRBJ2-3, with D possibly TRBD1 on 6 matching bases. V lost 3 bases to trimming and J lost 2 bases, with 9 bases between them. This CDR3 has 14 residues. Germline V gives CDR1 KGHSH, CDR2 LQKENI. CDR3 in amino acids: CASSPGATTDTQYF. The CDR3 nucleotides read TGTGCCAGCTCACCGGGGGCGACCACAGATACGCAGTATTTT.

At least ten counts were recorded for this clonotype. The V gene is TRBV4-2, the J gene TRBJ1-1; the D is unclear. This CDR3 spans 13 amino acids. Trimming took 3 bases from V and 7 from J, leaving 12 bases between them. Germline values: CDR1 LGHNA, CDR2 YNFKEQ. For the CDR3, the DNA is TGTGCCAGCAGCCAGGGCCAGGTTAATGAAGCTTTCTTT. It codes for CASSQGQVNEAFF.

This clonotype has ten or more counts. The V gene is TRBV12-3 or TRBV12-4, the J gene TRBJ1-5, with D unclear. With 5 bases removed from V and 5 bases from J, the gap between germline ends came to 16 bases. CDR3 length: 15 amino acids. CDR3 sequence reads: CASSIQSGRYQPQHF. CDR3 sequence (DNA): TGTGCCAGCAGTATCCAGTCGGGCCGCTATCAGCCCCAGCATTTT.

CDR3 protein: CASSAYKNTEAFF. In DNA form, the CDR3 reads TGTGCCAGCAGCGCCTACAAGAACACTGAAGCTTTCTTT. The chain uses TRBV9 and TRBJ1-1; unclear D gene. The germline CDR1 and CDR2 sequences are SGDLS and YYNGEE. The CDR3 runs 13 residues. V was cut by 3 bases and J by 1 base, with 7 bases left in between. The full variable domain, with the rest looked up from reference TRBV9 and TRBJ1-1, is DSGVTQTPKHLITATGQRVTLRCSPRSGDLSVYWYQQSLDQGLQFLIQYYNGEERAKGNILERFSAQQFPDLHSELNLSSLELGDSALYFCASSAYKNTEAFFGQGTRLTVV.

This clonotype showed up many times. V is TRBV20-1 and J is TRBJ2-3; D tentatively fits TRBD1 or TRBD2 (5 bases each). CDR3 length: 14 residues. The V end lost 5 bases, the J end lost 5 bases, and 17 bases lay between the germline ends. CDR1 and CDR2 (germline): DFQATT, SNEGSKA (reference sequence). The CDR3 spells CSAGFEGSGDTQYF. CDR3 DNA: TGCAGTGCTGGATTTGAGGGGAGCGGAGATACGCAGTATTTT.

The chain uses TRBV10-2 and TRBJ1-2; D is uncertain. Germline CDR1 WSHSY, CDR2 SAAADI. The CDR3 totals 15 residues. Trimming stripped 3 bases from V and 0 bases from J, with 11 bases between. The CDR3 is CASSDKAAANYGYTF. The CDR3 DNA sequence: TGCGCCAGCAGTGACAAGGCTGCTGCTAACTATGGCTACACCTTC.

Many counts were recorded for this clonotype. This chain links TRBV10-3 with TRBJ1-1; 8 bases fit TRBD1. The V segment lost 3 bases and the J segment 3 bases; nucleotides outside the gene matches: 3. The CDR3 extends over 14 amino acids. Looked up from germline, CDR1 is ENHRY and CDR2 is SYGVKD. CDR3 region: CAISDPTGDTEAFF. The CDR3 bases are TGTGCCATCAGTGACCCGACAGGGGACACTGAAGCTTTCTTT.

The gene calls are TRBV4-1 and TRBJ2-5, with 9 bases identical to TRBD1. Germline assignment: CDR1 MGHRA and CDR2 YSYEKL. V gave up 1 base and J gave up 1 base; unmatched junction bases: 4. The CDR3 extends over 16 amino acids. CDR3 in DNA: TGCGCCAGCAGCCAAGTTGACAGGGGGTCCCAAGAGACCCAGTACTTC. Protein product: CASSQVDRGSQETQYF.

This clonotype was seen many times. The chain recombines TRBV5-1 with TRBJ1-1; D call uncertain. The CDR3 is 13 amino acids. CDR1 and CDR2 from the germline V gene are SGHRS and YFSETQ. The V end lost 1 base, the J end lost 1 base, and 5 bases lay between the germline ends. CDR3 DNA sequence: TGCGCCAGCAGCTTGTTTGGGAACACTGAAGCTTTCTTT. Protein sequence: CASSLFGNTEAFF.

V and J are TRBV4-1 and TRBJ2-1, with 8 bases matching TRBD2. V was pared by 2 bases and J by 0 bases, with 12 bases of the junction left unmatched. The germline gives CDR1 MGHRA, CDR2 YSYEKL. The CDR3 length is 19 residues. The CDR3 loop is CASSQREGPRASSYNEQFF. CDR3 bases: TGCGCCAGCAGCCAACGGGAGGGTCCAAGGGCGAGCTCCTACAATGAGCAGTTCTTC.